The 32 T cell receptor beta chains presented below share a single source sample, sequenced in a study of T cell responses to AZD1222 COVID-19 vaccine. Profiled with immunoSEQ multiplex PCR; TCRdb holds only in-frame clones, not every one. The sample gives 100,000 to 150,000 clones, around 85% of which show up once; less than 5.5% is in the top ten. The sequences come from peripheral blood, collected 28 days after the second AZD1222 dose. The receptors were gathered from an adult who received the AZD1222 COVID-19 vaccine.

The chain links TRBV7-9 to TRBJ1-6; a weak D match, TRBD1 (6 bases). V shed 4 bases and J shed 0 bases, with 19 bases lying between them. Germline CDR1 reads SEHNR; CDR2 reads FQNEAQ (reference sequence). There are 19 residues in the CDR3. CDR3: CASSSLWDTLSSYNSPLHF. The DNA for the CDR3 is TGTGCCAGCAGCTCTTTATGGGACACACTGAGCTCCTATAATTCACCCCTCCACTTT.

The chain employs TRBV24-1 and TRBJ1-2; D uncertain. CDR1 KGHDR and CDR2 SFDVKD come from the germline V gene. The CDR3 sequence is 16 residues long. V was clipped by 3 bases and J by 1 base, with 14 bases between them. The DNA for the CDR3 is TGTGCCACCAGTGATAACAGAGACTACTTTAACTATGGCTACACCTTC. It translates to CATSDNRDYFNYGYTF.

Many counts were recorded for this clone. The chain has TRBV29-1 and TRBJ1-1; TRBD1 agrees at 7 bases. CDR3 size: 14 residues. CDR1 is SQVTM, CDR2 ANQGSEA, per germline. Trimming cost V 3 bases and J 7 bases; bases outside gene matches: 11. CDR3 DNA sequence: TGCAGCGTTGATGGAACGGACAGGCCAAATGAAGCTTTCTTT. It encodes CSVDGTDRPNEAFF.

The rearrangement uses TRBV14 and TRBJ2-1; no firm D call. Trimming stripped 1 base from V and 1 base from J, with 2 bases between. CDR3 size: 13 residues. Germline lookup yields CDR1 SGHDN and CDR2 FVKESK. CDR3: CASSQGSYNEQFF. The CDR3 nucleotides read TGTGCCAGCAGCCAAGGGTCCTACAATGAGCAGTTCTTC.

The table lists this clone with a count of one. This sequence joins TRBV11-3 and TRBJ2-2, with unresolved D. With 0 bases removed from V and 0 bases from J, the gap between germline ends came to 5 bases. The CDR3 is 15 amino acids. Germline loops: CDR1 SGHNT, CDR2 YENEEA. CDR3 loop: CASSLDSANTGELFF. The CDR3, as DNA: TGTGCCAGCAGCTTAGACTCAGCGAACACCGGGGAGCTGTTTTTT.

For the CDR3, the DNA is TGTGCCAGCAGCCAAAACACAGGGGGCCCCTATGGCTACACCTTC. Translating gives CASSQNTGGPYGYTF. The genes are TRBV3-1 (or the pseudogene TRBV3-2) and TRBJ1-2; 9 positions match TRBD1. V shed 2 bases and J 4 bases; nucleotides not matched to a gene: 5. In germline, CDR1 is LGHDT, CDR2 YNNKEL (reference sequence). The CDR3 extends over 15 amino acids.

This chain links TRBV27 with TRBJ2-1; 7 bases agree with TRBD1. The J segment lost 2 bases and the V segment lost 6 bases, leaving 4 bases of the junction unmatched. The CDR3 loop spans 14 amino acids. CDR1 is MNHEY and CDR2 is SMNVEV in the germline V gene (reference sequence). CDR3 sequence (DNA): TGTGCCAGCAGAAACAGGGGCCCCTACAATGAGCAGTTCTTC. Translating it yields CASRNRGPYNEQFF.

The chain recombines TRBV6-5 with TRBJ2-7, with 8 positions matching TRBD2. With V trimmed by 8 bases and J by 0 bases, 3 bases remained unmatched. Germline V gives CDR1 MNHEY, CDR2 SVGAGI. The CDR3 spans 13 residues. In DNA, the CDR3 is TGTGCCAGCGGCGGACTAGCCTCCTACGAGCAGTACTTC. Amino acids: CASGGLASYEQYF.

The chain is built from TRBV18 and TRBJ1-5, with D perhaps TRBD1 (5 bases). V dropped 5 bases and J dropped 4 bases, with 15 bases sitting between them. The CDR3 covers 15 residues. Germline V lookup: CDR1 KGHSH, CDR2 LQKENI. The CDR3 nucleotides are TGTGCCAGCTCAAACAACGTGGGGGGAAATCAGCCCCAGCATTTT. This gives the protein CASSNNVGGNQPQHF. Drawing the rest from reference TRBV18 and TRBJ1-5, the complete variable domain is NAGVMQNPRHLVRRRGQEARLRCSPMKGHSHVYWYRQLPEEGLKFMVYLQKENIIDESGMPKERFSAEFPKEGPSILRIQQVVRGDSAAYFCASSNNVGGNQPQHFGDGTRLSIL.

The chain carries TRBV10-3 and TRBJ2-3; 9 nucleotides match TRBD2. The ends lost 0 bases at V and 5 bases at J; junction bases unmatched: 6. This CDR3 has 16 residues. Per germline, CDR1 ENHRY and CDR2 SYGVKD. The CDR3 here is CAISESQAGGLDTQYF. Here the CDR3 DNA reads TGTGCCATCAGTGAGTCTCAGGCGGGGGGGCTAGATACGCAGTATTTT.

This clone is a singleton in its sample. The genes are TRBV7-9 and TRBJ1-5; maybe TRBD1 (6 bases). CDR1 and CDR2 from the germline V gene are SEHNR and FQNEAQ (reference sequence). V lost 5 bases, J lost 4 bases, and 9 bases lay in between. The CDR3 sequence is 13 residues long. CDR3 region: CASSLGQNQPQHF. The CDR3, as DNA: TGTGCCAGCAGCCTTGGACAGAATCAGCCCCAGCATTTT.

The rearrangement links TRBV9 to TRBJ2-2; the D gene is possibly TRBD2 (6 bases). The germline CDR1 and CDR2 sequences are SGDLS and YYNGEE. CDR3 size: 15 residues. Trimming removed 0 bases from V and 6 bases from J, with 12 bases in between. In DNA, the CDR3 is TGTGCCAGCAGCGTAGACCCTAGGAGGGCCGGGGAGCTGTTTTTT. This gives the protein CASSVDPRRAGELFF.

J is TRBJ2-1 and V is TRBV6-4; 7 nucleotides match TRBD2. The CDR3 runs to 15 residues. Losses at the gene ends were 7 bases for V and 2 bases for J; bases not matched to a gene: 8. From germline, CDR1 is MRHNA and CDR2 SNTAGT. The CDR3 reads CASTLRAGAYNEQFF. CDR3 DNA sequence: TGTGCCAGCACCCTACGGGCGGGGGCCTACAATGAGCAGTTCTTC.

The V and J genes are TRBV5-1 and TRBJ1-4; D ambiguous. There are 13 residues in the CDR3. Germline V CDR1 and CDR2: SGHRS, YFSETQ. Trimming left V 4 bases short and J 7 bases short, with 11 bases between. The CDR3 loop reads CASSTRTGEKLFF. For the CDR3, the DNA is TGCGCCAGCAGCACACGGACGGGTGAAAAACTGTTTTTT.

The V gene is TRBV5-4, the J gene TRBJ1-6, with D tentatively TRBD1 (5 bases). This CDR3 region has 16 residues. Germline lookup yields CDR1 SGHNT and CDR2 YYREEE (reference sequence). V lost 4 bases and J 7 bases, leaving 18 bases between the germline ends. The CDR3 is CASSRGLAFGNSPLHF. The CDR3 coding sequence is TGTGCCAGCAGCAGGGGACTAGCTTTTGGCAATTCACCCCTCCACTTT.

The chain carries TRBV3-1 (or the pseudogene TRBV3-2) and TRBJ2-3; no clear D gene. The CDR3 extends over 16 amino acids. Trimming left V 4 bases short and J 5 bases short, with 19 bases between. Germline V lookup: CDR1 LGHDT, CDR2 YNNKEL (reference sequence). CDR3 DNA sequence: TGTGCCAGCAGCCCGGGTCCGGGTTATAACTTAGATACGCAGTATTTT. This codes for CASSPGPGYNLDTQYF.

This clone is a singleton in its sample. This chain links TRBV2 with TRBJ1-5; D is ambiguous. The germline gives CDR1 SNHLY, CDR2 FYNNEI. V shed 4 bases and J shed 6 bases, with 16 bases lying between them. The CDR3 consists of 15 residues. CDR3 amino acids: CASSGEREGIQPQHF. CDR3 coding DNA: TGTGCCAGCAGTGGGGAGAGGGAGGGTATTCAGCCCCAGCATTTT.

This sequence joins TRBV5-6 and TRBJ2-7; 7 bases match TRBD1. CDR1 and CDR2 from the germline V gene are SGHDT and YYEEEE. The CDR3 spans 13 residues. The V gene end was trimmed by 3 bases and the J gene end by 7 bases; junction bases not matched to a gene: 7. The CDR3 DNA is TGTGCCAGCAGCTACGGGACAGAGGGGGAGCAGTACTTC. Amino acids: CASSYGTEGEQYF.

The chain has TRBV28 and TRBJ2-2; possibly TRBD1 for D (8 bases). V lost 4 bases, J lost 4 bases, and 16 bases lay in between. Germline CDR1 reads MDHEN; CDR2 reads SYDVKM. The CDR3 totals 16 residues. CDR3 nucleotide sequence: TGTGCCAGCAGTTCCAGGGGGCGGGGGAGCACCGGGGAGCTGTTTTTT. Translated: CASSSRGRGSTGELFF.

This sequence joins TRBV6-5 and TRBJ2-5; 7 nucleotides agree with TRBD1. CDR3 length: 15 residues. The junction had 11 bases not matched to a gene; V was cut back by 8 bases and J by 2 bases. Germline V lookup: CDR1 MNHEY, CDR2 SVGAGI. The CDR3 here is CASPPHRDRQETQYF. For the CDR3, the DNA is TGTGCCAGCCCACCCCACCGGGACAGACAAGAGACCCAGTACTTC.

The rearrangement joins TRBV5-4 to TRBJ2-5; TRBD2 matches at 11 bases. The V gene end was trimmed by 0 bases and the J gene end by 5 bases; junction bases not matched to a gene: 3. CDR3 length: 15 residues. Germline lookup yields CDR1 SGHNT and CDR2 YYREEE (reference sequence). DNA of the CDR3: TGTGCCAGCAGCTTGGCGGCTAGCGGGGGGGAGACCCAGTACTTC. As protein: CASSLAASGGETQYF. The full variable domain, rest sourced from reference TRBV5-4 and TRBJ2-5, is ETGVTQSPTHLIKTRGQQVTLRCSSQSGHNTVSWYQQALGQGPQFIFQYYREEENGRGNFPPRFSGLQFPNYSSELNVNALELDDSALYLCASSLAASGGETQYFGPGTRLLVL.

A single count supports this clone. V and J are TRBV4-3 and TRBJ2-7; no clear D. Trimming cost V 1 base and J 1 base, with 14 bases left between them. Germline values: CDR1 LGHNA, CDR2 YSLEER. The CDR3 is 16 amino acids. The CDR3 reads CASSQVFGDGSYEQYF. CDR3 coding DNA: TGCGCCAGCAGCCAAGTGTTTGGGGATGGATCCTACGAGCAGTACTTC.

This sequence joins TRBV4-1 and TRBJ1-5; 7 bases match TRBD1. Losses at the gene ends were 4 bases for V and 7 bases for J; bases not matched to a gene: 10. CDR1 is MGHRA, CDR2 YSYEKL, per germline. The CDR3 loop spans 15 amino acids. The CDR3, as DNA: TGCGCCAGCAGCCGGGACCTACAGGGGCCCCAGCCCCAGCATTTT. Protein product: CASSRDLQGPQPQHF.

The V and J genes are TRBV15 and TRBJ2-1; D is possibly TRBD2 (7 bases). The CDR3 is 16 amino acids. CDR1 and CDR2 from the germline V gene are LNHNV and YYDKDF (reference sequence). V lost 3 bases to trimming and J lost 5 bases, with 17 bases between them. In DNA form, the CDR3 reads TGTGCCACCAGCAGTCTCTCCCAGGGGAGGGACAATGAGCAGTTCTTC. Amino acid sequence: CATSSLSQGRDNEQFF. Based on the CDR3 plus reference TRBV15 and TRBJ2-1, the full variable domain is DAMVIQNPRYQVTQFGKPVTLSCSQTLNHNVMYWYQQKSSQAPKLLFHYYDKDFNNEADTPDNFQSRRPNTSFCFLDIRSPGLGDTAMYLCATSSLSQGRDNEQFFGPGTRLTVL.

V is TRBV5-1 and J is TRBJ2-1; D could derive from TRBD1 or TRBD2 (6 bases each). V lost 3 bases to trimming and J lost 3 bases, with 13 bases between them. The CDR3 is 15 amino acids. The germline CDR1 and CDR2 sequences are SGHRS and YFSETQ. For the CDR3, the DNA is TGCGCCAGCAGCTGGCGGGACAATCGCTACAATGAGCAGTTCTTC. Its protein is CASSWRDNRYNEQFF.

The gene calls are TRBV18 and TRBJ2-6; the D is unclear. Germline assignment: CDR1 KGHSH and CDR2 LQKENI. V was pared by 4 bases and J by 4 bases, with 14 bases between. There are 16 residues in the CDR3. The CDR3 reads CASSQVRPGGANVLTF. The CDR3 region has the DNA TGTGCCAGCTCACAGGTTCGGCCCGGCGGGGCCAACGTCCTGACTTTC.

The gene calls are TRBV9 and TRBJ1-6; D is possibly TRBD1 (5 bases). Trimming left V 4 bases short and J 10 bases short, with 18 bases between. The CDR3 extends over 15 amino acids. Looked up from germline, CDR1 is SGDLS and CDR2 is YYNGEE. Written as DNA, the CDR3 is TGTGCCAGCAGCCCTTCGACAGCTGTAGGATCACCCCTCCACTTT. Amino acid sequence: CASSPSTAVGSPLHF.

The chain carries TRBV6-5 and TRBJ2-5; the D gene is possibly TRBD1 (6 bases). Germline V CDR1 and CDR2: MNHEY, SVGAGI. Trimming took 10 bases from V and 5 from J, leaving 23 bases between them. The CDR3 has 15 residues. The CDR3 DNA follows: TGTGCCACCCTACCCCGGGCCAGGGGCAGGGAGACCCAGTACTTC. Its translation: CATLPRARGRETQYF.

The CDR3 nucleotides are TGTGCCAGCAGCCAATTCGGTCAGGCCCTCCACTTT. Its protein product is CASSQFGQALHF. The chain couples TRBV3-1 (or the pseudogene TRBV3-2) to TRBJ1-6, with D uncertain. The CDR3 consists of 12 residues. CDR1 is LGHDT, CDR2 YNNKEL, per germline (reference sequence). Deletions cut 2 bases from V and 14 bases from J, with 10 bases between.

The V and J genes are TRBV5-1 and TRBJ1-1; TRBD1 matches at 9 bases. Unmatched junction bases numbered 6, after V lost 4 bases and J lost 5 bases. CDR3 length: 14 amino acids. The V gene's germline CDR1 is SGHRS and CDR2 YFSETQ. The CDR3 nucleotides read TGCGCCAGCAGCCAACAGGGGGCGATGACTGAAGCTTTCTTT. It is translated as CASSQQGAMTEAFF. Full variable domain (outside the CDR3, taken from reference TRBV5-1 and TRBJ1-1): KAGVTQTPRYLIKTRGQQVTLSCSPISGHRSVSWYQQTPGQGLQFLFEYFSETQRNKGNFPGRFSGRQFSNSRSEMNVSTLELGDSALYLCASSQQGAMTEAFFGQGTRLTVV.

The V gene is TRBV9, the J gene TRBJ1-3; possible D gene TRBD1, 6 bases. In germline, CDR1 is SGDLS, CDR2 YYNGEE. The CDR3 is made up of 15 amino acids. Trimming shortened V by 2 bases and J by 3 bases, and 12 bases separated the two germline ends. The CDR3: CASSVKGGIGNTIYF. CDR3 bases: TGTGCCAGCAGCGTCAAAGGGGGAATTGGAAACACCATATATTTT. The full variable domain, in which reference TRBV9 and TRBJ1-3 provide the parts outside the CDR3, is DSGVTQTPKHLITATGQRVTLRCSPRSGDLSVYWYQQSLDQGLQFLIQYYNGEERAKGNILERFSAQQFPDLHSELNLSSLELGDSALYFCASSVKGGIGNTIYFGEGSWLTVV.

The V gene is TRBV12-3 or TRBV12-4, the J gene TRBJ1-1; D perhaps matches TRBD1 (5 bases). The CDR3 has 13 residues. V dropped 3 bases and J dropped 2 bases, with 7 bases sitting between them. Here the CDR3 reads CASSFGANTEAFF. CDR3 bases: TGTGCCAGCAGTTTCGGGGCTAACACTGAAGCTTTCTTT.